These 8 T cell receptor beta chains were sequenced from one sample in a study of shared clonotypes between healthy human individuals. Assay used: immunoSEQ multiplex PCR; TCRdb lists only in-frame clones, some missing. Of 2,100,000 or so clones in the sample, approximately 94% are singletons; the top ten hold over 0.1%. The sample comprised naive CD4+ T cells sorted from blood. The subset is: CD45RA+ positively selected. These receptors came from a man aged 18-30 years in good health.

J is TRBJ2-5 and V is TRBV13; 7 bases line up with TRBD1. The CDR3 extends over 13 amino acids. Germline-derived CDR1 and CDR2 are PRHDT and FYEKMQ (reference sequence). The trim removed 4 bases at V and 6 bases at J, leaving 5 bases unmatched. The CDR3 bases are TGTGCCAGCAGCTCGACAGGGATAAAGACCCAGTACTTC. Translated: CASSSTGIKTQYF.

The rearrangement links TRBV5-8 to TRBJ2-2; D gene uncertain. CDR3 size: 13 residues. Trimming left V 6 bases short and J 7 bases short, with 13 bases between. Germline V CDR1 and CDR2: SGHTS, YDEGEE. The CDR3 region is CASTLGSGGELFF. The DNA for the CDR3 is TGTGCCAGCACCCTTGGTTCGGGCGGGGAGCTGTTTTTT.

The chain recombines TRBV6-1 with TRBJ2-2; D unresolved. This CDR3 has 17 amino acids. Per germline, CDR1 MNHNS and CDR2 SASEGT. V lost 3 bases to trimming and J lost 0 bases, with 14 bases between them. The CDR3 loop is CASSDHFRITNTGELFF. The CDR3 bases are TGTGCCAGCAGTGACCACTTCAGGATAACGAACACCGGGGAGCTGTTTTTT.

This clone has only one observation. The V gene is TRBV5-5, the J gene TRBJ2-7; no clear D gene. Germline CDR1 SGHKS, CDR2 YYEKEE (reference sequence). The CDR3 length is 13 residues. The V and J ends lost 1 base and 5 bases respectively, with 10 bases between them. For the CDR3, the DNA is TGTGCCAGCAGCTTGATCCAAGACCACGAGCAGTACTTC. It specifies CASSLIQDHEQYF.

The chain recombines TRBV30 with TRBJ1-1; D might be TRBD1 (6 bases). The V end lost 5 bases, the J end lost 4 bases, and 14 bases lay between the germline ends. The CDR3 covers 13 residues. Germline CDR1 is GTSNPN and CDR2 is SVGIG (reference sequence). For the CDR3, the DNA is TGTGCCTGGGGCACAGGGATGGGCACTGAAGCTTTCTTT. Protein: CAWGTGMGTEAFF.

The rearrangement joins TRBV9 to TRBJ2-7; no firm D call. Trimming took 3 bases from V and 3 from J, leaving 4 bases between them. CDR3 length: 11 amino acids. Germline CDR1 and CDR2: SGDLS and YYNGEE. The CDR3 loop is CASSANYEQYF. CDR3 nucleotides: TGTGCCAGCAGCGCAAACTACGAGCAGTACTTC.

V and J are TRBV5-1 and TRBJ1-4; D is ambiguous. The germline V and J ends were trimmed by 0 bases and 8 bases, with 14 bases remaining between them. This CDR3 has 15 amino acids. Per the germline V gene, CDR1 is SGHRS and CDR2 is YFSETQ. CDR3 residues: CASSLDTVLDEKLFF. In nucleotides, the CDR3 is TGCGCCAGCAGCTTGGACACGGTGTTGGACGAAAAACTGTTTTTT.

CDR3 nucleotide sequence: TGTGCCAGCTCAGCACAGGGGATTATGAACACTGAAGCTTTCTTT. It encodes CASSAQGIMNTEAFF. The chain employs TRBV18 and TRBJ1-1; TRBD1 aligns across 7 bases. Germline V gives CDR1 KGHSH, CDR2 LQKENI. Unmatched junction bases numbered 6, after V lost 5 bases and J lost 0 bases. CDR3 size: 15 residues.